Included here is one T cell receptor (beta chain) sequence, with context. Its antigen is currently unknown. This CDR3 has 13 residues. The V gene's germline CDR1 is DFQATT and CDR2 SNEGSKA (reference sequence). V lost 6 bases to trimming and J lost 3 bases; unmatched junction nucleotides: 7. This sample stems from a study of vaccination and CD4 T cells after COVID-19. Treatment meaning: approximately 11-day PBMC culture with coronavirus spike peptide pools or control peptides (ViraFEST assay). The unexposed donor gave CD4+ T cells before the COVID-19 pandemic (2011-2018). First, ViraFEST expanded antigen-specific T cells with peptide pools, and next it sequenced the TCRs. Peptide pools at approximately 11 ug/ml stimulated 2 million or so PBMCs per well with about 9.6 IU/ml IL-2. Oncomine TCR Beta short-read sequencing was applied to DNA from cultured CD4+ T cells. TCRdb re-called the PCR reads through MiXCR, storing one row per CDR3 protein. The sample shows approximately 7,700 distinct CDR3 sequences, 56% of them seen only once.

The study, taken as a whole, reports: Reactive clonotype counts went from median 21 after infection to some 40 after vaccination, nonsignificantly.

The sample comprised CD4+ T cells from blood, cultured in vitro. The clonotype was recovered from a human donor in good health. The chain is built from TRBV20-1 and TRBJ2-5, with 7 nucleotides matching TRBD1. As DNA, the CDR3 is TGCAGTGCCATCCGGGACAGAAAAGAGACCCAGTACTTC. Translation: CSAIRDRKETQYF.